This T cell receptor beta chain was recovered during a study of T cells expressing NK-cell markers (dated by TCRdb to 2019 to 2021). Regarding the study in general: Under ten donors provided sorted CD3+CD56+NKG2C+, CD3+CD56+NKG2C- and CD3+CD56-NKG2C+ T-cell subsets, whose TCR beta-chain repertoires were profiled. Libraries were sequenced as 2 x 150 bp reads on Illumina HiSeq 2000/2500, MiSeq or NextSeq. The eight sequenced donors were randomly selected healthy volunteers, three men and five women. Of the eight sequenced donors, seven were found to be HCMV-seropositive and one was found to be HCMV-seronegative.

Sequencing was carried out with an Illumina HiSeq 2000. TCR beta cDNA libraries were prepared using 5'RACE template switching, which introduced a universal primer site and unique molecular identifiers. cDNA synthesis was primed from the TCR beta constant segment and was followed by two successive PCR amplification steps. The study's processing was this. MIGEC was used to demultiplex reads and group reads by UMI, and MiTCR was used to assemble and quantify clonotypes. To remove erroneous sequences, TCR cDNA sequences were retained only when supported by two or more reads. The tcR package was used for downstream repertoire analysis, with clonotypes matched between fractions based on CDR3 nucleotide sequence plus V segment. Antigen specificity was annotated against VDJdb with VDJmatch, allowing one amino acid substitution in CDR3. TCRdb reprocessed the reads and provides one entry for every CDR3 protein sequence; no DNA is given. TCRdb, rather than the study authors, made the V and J calls. The sample's clone listing holds about 450,000 distinct CDR3 sequences. Of the sample, 7.3% is held by the ten largest clones.

The CDR3, from cysteine to phenylalanine, totals 15 residues. No DNA is listed. According to the germline V gene, CDR1 reads SGDLS and CDR2 reads YYNGEE. Study-wide conclusions, independent of this receptor: In over 5 donors, the dominant CD3+CD56+NKG2C+ clonotypes were among the top 10 CD8+ clonotypes and accounted for roughly 1.0-7.5% of CD8+ T cells. Whether the expanded NKG2C-expressing T cell clones were specific for HCMV antigens remained unclear. Those dominant clonotypes were again the most abundant among CD3+CD56-NKG2C+ cells in a few donors, at 28.3-60.1%.

Points on this clonotype: Its antigen specificity is not known.

To determine HCMV serostatus, a commercial ELISA kit was used to detect HCMV-specific IgG in serum. Ficoll density gradient centrifugation was used to isolate peripheral blood mononuclear cells from blood. Material for sequencing was blood T cells: a sorted CD56 or NKG2C T cell subset, CD4+ or CD8+ T cells, or bulk PBMC T cells (not recorded which). This sequence uses TRBV9 and TRBJ2-1. The clonotype was recovered from a woman between 18 and 70 years old in good health. The CDR3 protein sequence reads: CASSVSGLSYNEQFF.